One and the same sample provided the 30 T cell receptor beta chains below, sequenced in a study of T-cell reconstitution after alpha-beta-depleted transplantation in children. Using unique molecular identifiers, the investigators prepared the TCRbeta library. TCRdb passed the PCR reads through MiXCR, listing each CDR3 protein once. Among under 400,000 distinct CDR3 sequences listed, over 20% were seen once. The material sequenced was PBMCs, mostly from graft donor cells, taken 180 days after TCRalphabeta/CD19-depleted stem cell transplant. These receptor sequences come from a male patient younger than 18 who had a stem cell transplant for acute lymphoblastic leukemia, so the T cells may come from the graft donor.

The gene calls are TRBV12-3 or TRBV12-4 and TRBJ2-5; D perhaps matches TRBD2 (7 bases). V was trimmed by 2 bases and J by 7 bases, leaving 14 bases between them. The CDR3 loop spans 14 amino acids. The CDR3 here is CASSLKGGTRTQYF. The CDR3 DNA reads TGTGCCAGCAGTTTAAAGGGAGGGACAAGGACCCAGTACTTC.

This clonotype has a handful of counts. The chain combines TRBV12-3 or TRBV12-4 with TRBJ1-4; TRBD1 agrees at 8 bases. The CDR3 runs 15 residues. After removal of 6 bases from V and 10 bases from J, the junction contained 13 bases not matched to a gene. CDR3 nucleotide sequence: TGTGCCAGCAGACTCCCCGGGACAGGCCAAGGAAAACTGTTTTTT. Residues: CASRLPGTGQGKLFF.

The rearrangement uses TRBV5-4 and TRBJ2-3; D not certain. Trimming pared 1 base from V and 1 base from J, leaving 16 bases between. This CDR3 is 17 amino acids long. CDR1 is SGHNT, CDR2 YYREEE, per germline (reference sequence). CDR3 region: CASSLLPPLLGTDTQYF. Here the CDR3 DNA reads TGTGCCAGCAGCTTGTTACCTCCCTTACTGGGCACAGATACGCAGTATTTT.

CDR3 loop: CASTQRTSSGANVLTF. The CDR3 DNA is TGTGCCAGCACCCAAAGGACGTCCTCTGGGGCCAACGTCCTGACTTTC. The genes are TRBV9 and TRBJ2-6; no clear D. CDR3 length equals 16 residues. The germline V gene has CDR1 SGDLS and CDR2 YYNGEE. Trimming removed 6 bases from V and 0 bases from J, with 13 bases in between.

This clonotype was detected only a few times. This chain links TRBV7-2 with TRBJ2-1; the match to TRBD2 covers 8 bases. V was clipped by 3 bases and J by 1 base; unmatched bases: 26. Looked up from germline, CDR1 is SGHTA and CDR2 is FQGNSA. The CDR3 totals 23 residues. The CDR3 spells CASSFSSGIGRVKKIASYNEQFF. The CDR3 DNA follows: TGTGCCAGCAGCTTTAGTAGCGGGATTGGTCGGGTAAAAAAAATCGCGTCCTACAATGAGCAGTTCTTC. The full variable domain, its missing parts supplied by reference TRBV7-2 and TRBJ2-1, is GAGVSQSPSNKVTEKGKDVELRCDPISGHTALYWYRQSLGQGLEFLIYFQGNSAPDKSGLPSDRFSAERTGGSVSTLTIQRTQQEDSAVYLCASSFSSGIGRVKKIASYNEQFFGPGTRLTVL.

The table lists this clonotype with a few counts. Germline and junction disagree at one end, which may indicate a read error. This rearrangement joins TRBV5-1 to TRBJ2-1, with 8 bases fitting TRBD1. From germline, CDR1 is SGHRS and CDR2 YFSETQ. CDR3 size: 15 residues. As DNA, the CDR3 is TGCGCCAGCGGCCACAGGGGGAGCTCCTACAATCAGCAGTTCTTC. Protein product: CASGHRGSSYNQQFF.

This clonotype has only a few counts. The chain links TRBV20-1 to TRBJ1-4, with 8 bases fitting TRBD1. The CDR3 has 15 amino acids. CDR1 is DFQATT and CDR2 is SNEGSKA in the germline V gene (reference sequence). V gave up 0 bases and J gave up 5 bases; unmatched junction bases: 5. In nucleotides, the CDR3 is TGCAGTGCTAGAGATAGCAGGGGGCAAAATGAAAAACTGTTTTTT. Protein: CSARDSRGQNEKLFF.

With respect to this clonotype: The junction does not match germline at one end; this may be a read error. The DNA of the CDR3 is TGTGCCAGCTGTTTAGCCTCTAGCGGGCTGGCGAACACCGGGGAGCTGTTTTTT. Translation gives CASCLASSGLANTGELFF. The chain uses TRBV12-3 or TRBV12-4 and TRBJ2-2, with 8 positions matching TRBD2. The CDR3 covers 18 residues.

This clonotype was seen only a few times. The rearrangement links TRBV29-1 to TRBJ1-1, with 7 bases aligning to TRBD1. From germline, CDR1 is SQVTM and CDR2 ANQGSEA. The CDR3 is made up of 13 amino acids. The junction had 11 bases not matched to a gene; V was cut back by 7 bases and J by 6 bases. The CDR3 loop reads CSADRARRAEAFF. The CDR3 nucleotides are TGCAGCGCTGACAGGGCGCGGAGAGCTGAAGCTTTCTTT.

This clonotype has more than one count but fewer than ten. V is TRBV7-6 and J is TRBJ2-5; D not certain. This CDR3 contains 16 residues. Trimming left V 1 base short and J 1 base short, with 13 bases between. From germline, CDR1 is SGHVS and CDR2 FNYEAQ. The CDR3 DNA sequence: TGTGCCAGCAGCTTAGAAGGCGCAGGCTTCCAAGAGACCCAGTACTTC. It translates to CASSLEGAGFQETQYF.

This clonotype was seen a handful of times. The chain joins TRBV18 to TRBJ1-5; unclear D gene. Deletions cut 2 bases from V and 0 bases from J, with 11 bases between. This CDR3 has 16 amino acids. Per germline, CDR1 KGHSH and CDR2 LQKENI. The CDR3 DNA reads as TGTGCCAGCTCACCAAAAGGAGGGTATAGCAATCAGCCCCAGCATTTT. It yields the protein CASSPKGGYSNQPQHF.

The chain links TRBV4-1 to TRBJ1-5, with 7 bases lining up with TRBD1. Germline CDR1 reads MGHRA; CDR2 reads YSYEKL. The CDR3 consists of 16 residues. V trimming: 2 bases; J trimming: 3 bases; junction bases outside the gene matches: 7. CDR3 region: CASSQTPGQNNQPQHF. The CDR3 DNA sequence: TGCGCCAGCAGCCAAACTCCGGGACAGAACAATCAGCCCCAGCATTTT.

This clonotype appeared many times. V gene TRBV6-5 combines with J gene TRBJ2-3; 9 bases align to TRBD1. Germline values: CDR1 MNHEY, CDR2 SVGAGI. The CDR3 totals 16 residues. V lost 2 bases, J lost 5 bases, and 8 bases stayed unmatched. The CDR3 region is CASSYQWDRALDTQYF. In nucleotides, the CDR3 is TGTGCCAGCAGTTACCAATGGGACAGGGCTCTAGATACGCAGTATTTT.

This clonotype appeared a few times. This chain uses TRBV5-4 with TRBJ1-6, with D possibly being TRBD1 (5 bases). Germline values: CDR1 SGHNT, CDR2 YYREEE (reference sequence). This CDR3 contains 16 residues. Trimming removed 4 bases at V and 10 bases at J, with 21 bases between. The CDR3 loop reads CASSPGPPDRGSPLHF. The CDR3 DNA follows: TGTGCCAGCAGCCCGGGGCCCCCGGATCGAGGATCACCCCTCCACTTT.

This clonotype occurred a few times. The chain joins TRBV29-1 to TRBJ2-3, with TRBD1 matching over 8 bases. In germline, CDR1 is SQVTM, CDR2 ANQGSEA. This CDR3 region has 14 residues. V shed 6 bases and J 4 bases; nucleotides not matched to a gene: 9. The CDR3 bases are TGCAGCGTCGGATTTGACAGGGGCCCAGATACGCAGTATTTT. Encoded protein: CSVGFDRGPDTQYF.

This chain joins TRBV6-1 and TRBJ2-2; 12 bases are shared with TRBD2. The CDR3 runs to 14 residues. J was trimmed by 8 bases and V by 6 bases; bases with no gene match: 4. Germline lookup yields CDR1 MNHNS and CDR2 SASEGT. CDR3 nucleotide sequence: TGTGCCAGCAGCAGGACTAGCGGGAAGGGGGAGCTGTTTTTT. It specifies CASSRTSGKGELFF.

V usage is TRBV10-1 and J usage is TRBJ2-1; 7 nucleotides match TRBD2. V lost 4 bases, J lost 9 bases, and 6 bases stayed unmatched. The CDR3 sequence is 13 residues long. The V gene's germline CDR1 is WNHNN and CDR2 SYGVQD (reference sequence). The CDR3 spells CASSVAGVGEQFF. In DNA, the CDR3 is TGCGCCAGCAGTGTGGCGGGAGTAGGTGAGCAGTTCTTC.

The rearrangement links TRBV7-3 to TRBJ1-1; possibly TRBD1 for D (5 bases). Trimming removed 5 bases from V and 2 bases from J, with 18 bases in between. CDR1 SGHTA and CDR2 FQGTGA come from the germline V gene. The CDR3 loop spans 16 amino acids. The CDR3 reads CASSAGPWTPNTEAFF. The CDR3, as DNA: TGTGCCAGCAGCGCCGGACCGTGGACACCTAACACTGAAGCTTTCTTT.

This clonotype came up a few times. The rearrangement links TRBV7-3 to TRBJ2-1, with D perhaps matching TRBD1 (8 bases). Germline lookup yields CDR1 SGHTA and CDR2 FQGTGA. Trimming stripped 5 bases from V and 5 bases from J, with 22 bases between. The length of the CDR3 is 17 residues. CDR3 sequence: CASSLWTGRARDNEQFF. The CDR3 DNA reads as TGTGCCAGCAGCCTTTGGACAGGGAGGGCTCGGGACAATGAGCAGTTCTTC.

This chain links TRBV27 with TRBJ1-2; D remains ambiguous. Germline-derived CDR1 and CDR2 are MNHEY and SMNVEV (reference sequence). The ends were cut back, 0 bases at V and 2 bases at J, with 10 bases in the middle. The CDR3 spans 15 residues. For the CDR3, the DNA is TGTGCCAGCAGTTTATCAGGTCCGCTCAACTATGGCTACACCTTC. Protein sequence: CASSLSGPLNYGYTF.

The V gene is TRBV10-3, the J gene TRBJ2-7, with a tentative D call TRBD2 (7 bases). The germline CDR1 and CDR2 sequences are ENHRY and SYGVKD. Trimming shortened V by 11 bases and J by 0 bases, and 17 bases separated the two germline ends. This CDR3 is built from 14 residues. This chain's CDR3 is CAVGARGASYEQYF. CDR3 coding DNA: TGTGCCGTCGGGGCTCGGGGGGCCTCCTACGAGCAGTACTTC.

This clonotype was found a few times. This sequence joins TRBV12-3 or TRBV12-4 and TRBJ2-5, with TRBD1 matching over 7 bases. J gave up 2 bases and V 0 bases, and 6 bases lay outside the gene matches. The CDR3 has 16 amino acids. CDR3 residues: CASSLAPGGRQETQYF. For the CDR3, the DNA is TGTGCCAGCAGTTTAGCGCCAGGGGGAAGACAAGAGACCCAGTACTTC.

V is TRBV4-1 and J is TRBJ2-1; no reliable D call. Germline V gives CDR1 MGHRA, CDR2 YSYEKL. This CDR3 comprises 17 residues. Trimming pared 1 base from V and 0 bases from J, leaving 13 bases between. The CDR3 reads CASSQVQNLFSYNEQFF. The CDR3 DNA reads as TGCGCCAGCAGCCAAGTCCAAAACCTCTTCTCCTACAATGAGCAGTTCTTC.

This clonotype was recorded at least ten times. The chain combines TRBV5-1 with TRBJ1-6; TRBD1 is a possible D gene (6 bases). V was pared by 2 bases and J by 7 bases, with 7 bases between. The CDR3 length is 13 residues. Germline CDR1 is SGHRS and CDR2 is YFSETQ. The CDR3 is CASSFQGNSPLHF. DNA for the CDR3: TGCGCCAGCAGCTTTCAGGGGAATTCACCCCTCCACTTT. The variable domain in full, completed from reference TRBV5-1 and TRBJ1-6, reads KAGVTQTPRYLIKTRGQQVTLSCSPISGHRSVSWYQQTPGQGLQFLFEYFSETQRNKGNFPGRFSGRQFSNSRSEMNVSTLELGDSALYLCASSFQGNSPLHFGNGTRLTVT.

The chain recombines TRBV10-1 with TRBJ2-5; perhaps TRBD1 as D (5 bases). Looked up from germline, CDR1 is WNHNN and CDR2 is SYGVQD (reference sequence). Between the trimmed V and J ends, which lost 0 bases and 5 bases, there was a span of 16 bases. There are 16 residues in the CDR3. CDR3 amino acids: CASSESLRGMTETQYF. The CDR3 coding sequence is TGCGCCAGCAGTGAGTCGTTAAGGGGAATGACGGAGACCCAGTACTTC.

This sequence joins TRBV29-1 and TRBJ2-6; no definite D call. V lost 1 base, J lost 4 bases, and 11 bases lay in between. The CDR3 is 15 amino acids. Germline V gene sequence: CDR1 SQVTM, CDR2 ANQGSEA. The CDR3 nucleotides are TGCAGCGTTGAAGCTGACTTGCCCGGGGCCAACGTCCTGACTTTC. Translating it yields CSVEADLPGANVLTF.

This chain uses TRBV15 with TRBJ2-1; TRBD1 agrees at 9 bases. CDR1 is LNHNV and CDR2 is YYDKDF in the germline V gene (reference sequence). Trimming took 1 base from V and 7 from J; bases not matched to a gene: 5. This CDR3 region has 15 residues. This CDR3 is CATSRVQGARNEQFF. The CDR3 DNA reads as TGTGCCACCAGCAGAGTACAGGGGGCTCGGAATGAGCAGTTCTTC.

This clonotype has only a few counts. The chain links TRBV4-1 to TRBJ2-7; D is perhaps TRBD2 (6 bases). The CDR3 is 17 amino acids. Germline assignment: CDR1 MGHRA and CDR2 YSYEKL. V lost 4 bases and J 0 bases, leaving 19 bases between the germline ends. CDR3 amino acids: CASSPMLWGGSSYEQYF. CDR3 DNA: TGCGCCAGCAGCCCCATGCTATGGGGAGGTTCCTCCTACGAGCAGTACTTC.

This clonotype was counted between two and nine times. V usage is TRBV5-1 and J usage is TRBJ2-3; 11 bases align to TRBD2. The CDR3 has 14 amino acids. The V gene end was trimmed by 4 bases and the J gene end by 5 bases; junction bases not matched to a gene: 3. The germline gives CDR1 SGHRS, CDR2 YFSETQ. The CDR3 here is CASSQTSGIDTQYF. The CDR3 region has the DNA TGCGCCAGCAGCCAGACTAGCGGGATAGATACGCAGTATTTT.

The CDR3 DNA reads as TGTGCCAGCAGTTTATTTCAGGGACTGGTCTACGAGCAGTACTTC. Residues: CASSLFQGLVYEQYF. The rearrangement uses TRBV28 and TRBJ2-7; a possible D gene is TRBD2 (6 bases). There are 15 residues in the CDR3. Trimming took off 1 base at V and 3 bases at J, with 13 bases between the two ends. Germline V gene data show CDR1 as MDHEN and CDR2 as SYDVKM.